Listed below are T cell receptor beta chains from one sample, sequenced in a study of cytomegalovirus exposure and HLA in healthy donors. The assay was immunoSEQ multiplex PCR, and TCRdb's table has in-frame clones only and misses some. This table has about 90,000 clones, more than 55% appearing once. The source material was PBMCs. Receptors originate from a woman aged 25 to 45 in good health and CMV-seropositive. Each CDR3 is given with its conserved first and last residue. D genes are given only for firm matches. Clone size appears in some rows only: once, few, many, or a class for an expanded clone.

clone size,V gene,D gene,J gene,CDR3 protein,CDR3 DNA
.,TRBV5-8,.,TRBJ1-1,CASSRGNTEAFF,TGTGCCAGCTCCCGGGGGAACACTGAAGCTTTCTTT
.,TRBV18,TRBD1,TRBJ2-7,CASSPGQGPTYEQYF,TGTGCCAGCTCACCGGGACAGGGGCCCACCTACGAGCAGTACTTC
.,TRBV2,.,TRBJ1-4,CASRLTVNTEKLFF,TGTGCCAGCAGACTGACAGTTAATACTGAAAAACTGTTTTTT
.,TRBV7-2,TRBD1,TRBJ2-2,CASSSDRGTGELFF,TGTGCCAGCAGCTCCGACAGGGGCACCGGGGAGCTGTTTTTT
.,TRBV9,.,TRBJ2-2,CASSVVAGSYTGELFF,TGTGCCAGCAGCGTAGTGGCGGGATCTTACACCGGGGAGCTGTTTTTT
once,TRBV7-2,TRBD1,TRBJ1-2,CASSSGQGNSGANYGYTF,TGTGCCAGCAGCTCCGGACAGGGGAACTCTGGGGCTAACTATGGCTACACCTTC
.,TRBV6-5,.,TRBJ1-2,CASSTRYGYTF,TGTGCCAGCAGTACCCGGTATGGCTACACCTTC
.,TRBV7-2,.,TRBJ2-1,CASSTRGGANNEQFF,TGTGCCAGCAGCACGAGGGGGGGCGCAAACAATGAGCAGTTCTTC
.,TRBV6-4,.,TRBJ2-1,CASSDGRGGLSYNEQFF,TGTGCCAGCAGTGACGGTCGGGGAGGCCTCTCCTACAATGAGCAGTTCTTC
.,TRBV11-2,.,TRBJ2-7,CASSLGREQYF,TGTGCCAGCAGCTTGGGCCGTGAGCAGTACTTC
.,TRBV2,.,TRBJ1-2,CASSDGSYGYTF,TGTGCCAGCAGTGATGGCAGCTATGGCTACACCTTC
.,TRBV6-5,TRBD1,TRBJ2-7,CASSYSHATGSNEQYF,TGTGCCAGCAGTTATTCTCACGCGACAGGGTCCAACGAGCAGTACTTC
.,TRBV6-5,.,TRBJ2-5,CASSYSGTLQVETQYF,TGTGCCAGCAGTTACTCTGGGACACTCCAAGTGGAGACCCAGTACTTC
.,TRBV28,.,TRBJ1-4,CASSLSVEEKLFF,TGTGCCAGCAGTTTGAGCGTGGAGGAAAAACTGTTTTTT
.,TRBV2,.,TRBJ1-1,CASSYSIVKAFF,TGTGCCAGCAGTTACAGTATAGTTAAAGCTTTCTTT
few,TRBV28,.,TRBJ1-1,CASKRGRAFF,TGCGCCAGCAAGCGGGGGAGGGCTTTCTTT
.,TRBV28,.,TRBJ2-5,CACLLEQYF,TGTGCCTGCCTTTTGGAGCAGTACTTC
.,TRBV18,TRBD1,TRBJ1-2,CASSPGQGADYGYTF,TGTGCCAGCTCACCTGGACAGGGGGCGGACTATGGCTACACCTTC
.,TRBV6-1,.,TRBJ1-3,CASRESDRIAGNTIYF,TGTGCCAGCAGAGAATCCGACAGAATAGCTGGAAACACCATATATTTT
.,TRBV29-1,.,TRBJ1-2,CSVRQQSYGYTF,TGCAGCGTTAGGCAACAGTCCTATGGCTACACCTTC
.,TRBV9,TRBD2,TRBJ2-1,CASSVGGLADYNEQFF,TGTGCCAGCAGCGTAGGGGGACTAGCGGACTACAATGAGCAGTTCTTC
few,TRBV14,.,TRBJ2-5,CASSQGEVSQETQYF,TGTGCCAGCAGCCAAGGGGAGGTTAGCCAAGAGACCCAGTACTTC
.,TRBV5-1,TRBD1,TRBJ2-7,CASSSGTGGDEQYF,TGCGCCAGCAGCTCCGGGACAGGAGGCGACGAGCAGTACTTC
once,TRBV29-1,TRBD2,TRBJ2-5,CSVGLAGGQETQYF,TGCAGCGTTGGACTAGCGGGGGGCCAAGAGACCCAGTACTTC
.,TRBV10-3,.,TRBJ2-5,CATSGLRETQYF,TGTGCCACCTCAGGGTTGAGGGAGACCCAGTACTTC
.,TRBV2,.,TRBJ2-2,CATRSSGTGELFF,TGTGCCACCCGGTCTAGTGGCACCGGGGAGCTGTTTTTT
.,TRBV19,TRBD2,TRBJ2-1,CASSTLAGHRANEQFF,TGTGCCAGTAGTACACTAGCGGGGCACCGAGCGAATGAGCAGTTCTTC
few,TRBV5-1,.,TRBJ2-1,CASSLDSSYNEQFF,TGCGCCAGCAGCTTGGACAGCTCCTACAATGAGCAGTTCTTC
.,TRBV5-1,.,TRBJ1-3,CASSPREFGNTIYF,TGCGCCAGCAGCCCCCGGGAGTTTGGAAACACCATATATTTT
.,TRBV18,TRBD1,TRBJ1-1,CASSVLETGTTEAFF,TGTGCCAGCTCCGTACTAGAGACAGGGACCACTGAAGCTTTCTTT
.,TRBV5-5,.,TRBJ1-3,CASSLLGERMAGNTIYF,TGTGCCAGCAGCTTGCTTGGGGAGCGGATGGCTGGAAACACCATATATTTT
.,TRBV4-1,.,TRBJ1-3,CASSQEETWVSGNTIYF,TGCGCCAGCAGCCAAGAAGAGACATGGGTCTCTGGAAACACCATATATTTT
few,TRBV6-5,.,TRBJ1-5,CASSHDSLSNQPQHF,TGTGCCAGCAGCCACGACAGCCTTAGCAATCAGCCCCAGCATTTT
.,TRBV4-3,.,TRBJ1-4,CASSFQGRTNEKLFF,TGCGCCAGCAGTTTTCAGGGTCGGACTAATGAAAAACTGTTTTTT
.,TRBV9,.,TRBJ1-5,CASSEGGGQASNQPQHF,TGTGCCAGCAGCGAGGGAGGGGGGCAGGCAAGCAATCAGCCCCAGCATTTT
few,TRBV2,TRBD1,TRBJ1-1,CASRDGQGTTSEAFF,TGTGCCAGCAGGGACGGACAGGGCACCACCAGCGAAGCTTTCTTT
.,TRBV15,.,TRBJ1-2,CATSRDGLSYGYTF,TGTGCCACCAGCAGAGATGGGCTGAGCTATGGCTACACCTTC
few,TRBV29-1,.,TRBJ1-2,CSSGGDYGYTF,TGCAGCTCTGGGGGCGACTATGGCTACACCTTC
.,TRBV7-3,.,TRBJ1-1,CASSRQENTEAFF,TGTGCCAGCAGCCGACAGGAGAACACTGAAGCTTTCTTT
.,TRBV5-6,TRBD1,TRBJ1-2,CASSPTGTNGYTF,TGTGCCAGCAGCCCGACAGGGACGAATGGCTACACCTTC
few,TRBV2,TRBD1,TRBJ1-5,CASSITGGSNQPQHF,TGTGCCAGCAGTATTACAGGGGGTAGCAATCAGCCCCAGCATTTT